The clone carrying this T cell receptor beta chain has only a few counts. What it binds is unknown. Amplification of TCR beta CDR3 regions was performed using RNA transcripts as template. The HTBI primer set served for first-round RT-PCR of the TCR CDR3. Each CDR3 protein gets one entry after TCRdb re-called the multiplex PCR reads with MiXCR. The repertoire holds under 350,000 distinct CDR3 sequences, with roughly a fifth as singletons. This entry is derived from a study of T cells in Graves' hyperthyroidism and ophthalmopathy. The CDR3 has 14 amino acids. Looked up from germline, CDR1 is GTSNPN and CDR2 is SVGIG (reference sequence). V shed 4 bases and J shed 4 bases, with 14 bases lying between them. The study's findings and limits: Ophthalmopathy was model-predicted a median about 6 months pre-onset.

Sequenced input: blood. The chain employs TRBV30 and TRBJ2-1; D is tentatively TRBD1 or TRBD2 (7 bases each). The sequence was obtained from a woman aged 50 to 65 with Graves' hyperthyroidism. The CDR3 loop reads CAWNSGGDYNEQFF. The DNA of the CDR3 is TGTGCCTGGAACTCAGGGGGGGATTACAATGAGCAGTTCTTC.